The clone carrying this T cell receptor beta chain was recorded a few times. Its antigen is still unknown. V lost 5 bases and J lost 8, with 24 bases in between. The V gene's germline CDR1 is SGHVS and CDR2 FQNEAQ. CDR3 length: 16 residues. The table came from immunoSEQ multiplex PCR; TCRdb's copy has only in-frame clones and leaves some out. The repertoire consists of about 180,000 clones, with around nine tenths occurring once and the leading ten covering approximately 26%. The data were taken from a study of T cell responses to AZD1222 COVID-19 vaccine. Findings and limits, study-wide: Two AZD1222 administrations were followed by greater Spike-specific TCR breadth and depth. Donors, mostly white British, included more females; clonal diversity was possibly underestimated. The number of AZD1222 recipients seropositive at baseline was only five or six.

J is TRBJ1-2 and V is TRBV7-8; maybe TRBD1 (6 bases). The sequence came from an adult who received the AZD1222 COVID-19 vaccine. The input for sequencing was peripheral blood, taken 28 days after the second AZD1222 dose. CDR3 amino acids: CASSPRTGLFRLGYTF. In nucleotides, the CDR3 is TGTGCCAGCAGCCCCCGTACAGGGCTATTTCGGCTAGGCTACACCTTC.